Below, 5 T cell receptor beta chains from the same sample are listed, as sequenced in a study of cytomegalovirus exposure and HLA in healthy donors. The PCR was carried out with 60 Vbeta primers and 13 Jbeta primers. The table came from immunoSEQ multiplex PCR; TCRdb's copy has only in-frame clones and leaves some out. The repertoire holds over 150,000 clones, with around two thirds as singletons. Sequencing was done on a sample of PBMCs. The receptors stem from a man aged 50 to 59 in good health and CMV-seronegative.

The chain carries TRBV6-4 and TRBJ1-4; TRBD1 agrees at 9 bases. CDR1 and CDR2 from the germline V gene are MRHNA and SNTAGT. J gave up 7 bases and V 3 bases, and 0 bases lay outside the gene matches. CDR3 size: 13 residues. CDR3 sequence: CASSEDRGEKLFF. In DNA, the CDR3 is TGTGCCAGCAGTGAGGACAGGGGTGAAAAACTGTTTTTT.

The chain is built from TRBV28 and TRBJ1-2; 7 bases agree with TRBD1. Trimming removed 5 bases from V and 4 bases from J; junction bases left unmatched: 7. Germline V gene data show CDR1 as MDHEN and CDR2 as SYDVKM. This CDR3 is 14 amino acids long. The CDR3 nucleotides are TGTGCCAGCAGTCCACTCCAGGGGGGCTATGGCTACACCTTC. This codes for CASSPLQGGYGYTF.

The CDR3 sequence is CASTSGRQGSNSPLHF. CDR3 nucleotide sequence: TGTGCCAGTACCTCAGGGAGACAGGGAAGTAATTCACCCCTCCACTTT. The genes are TRBV19 and TRBJ1-6; 7 bases map to TRBD1. V was clipped by 7 bases and J by 6 bases; unmatched bases: 12. The germline gives CDR1 LNHDA, CDR2 SQIVND (reference sequence). The CDR3 runs to 16 residues.

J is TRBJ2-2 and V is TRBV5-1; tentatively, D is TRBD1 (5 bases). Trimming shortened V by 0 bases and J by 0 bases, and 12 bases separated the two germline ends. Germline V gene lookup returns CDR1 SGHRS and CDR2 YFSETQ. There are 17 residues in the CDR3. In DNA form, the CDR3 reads TGCGCCAGCAGCTTGGGGACAACCTCCGCGAACACCGGGGAGCTGTTTTTT. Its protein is CASSLGTTSANTGELFF.

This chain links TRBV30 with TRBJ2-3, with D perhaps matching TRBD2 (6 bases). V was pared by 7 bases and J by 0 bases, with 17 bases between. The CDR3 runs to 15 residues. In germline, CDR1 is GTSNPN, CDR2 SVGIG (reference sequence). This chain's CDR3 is CASFNRDFSTDTQYF. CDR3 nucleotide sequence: TGTGCCTCCTTTAACCGGGACTTTAGCACAGATACGCAGTATTTT.